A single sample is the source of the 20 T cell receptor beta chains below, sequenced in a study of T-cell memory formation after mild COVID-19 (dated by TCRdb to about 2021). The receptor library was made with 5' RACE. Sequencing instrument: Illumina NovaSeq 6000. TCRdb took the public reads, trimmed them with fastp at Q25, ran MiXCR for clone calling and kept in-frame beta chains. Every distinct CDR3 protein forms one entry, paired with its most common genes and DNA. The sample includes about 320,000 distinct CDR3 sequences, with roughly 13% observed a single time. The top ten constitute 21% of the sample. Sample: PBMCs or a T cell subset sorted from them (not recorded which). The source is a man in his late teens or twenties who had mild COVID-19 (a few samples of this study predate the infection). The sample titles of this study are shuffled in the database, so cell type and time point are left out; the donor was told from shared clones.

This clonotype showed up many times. The CDR3 protein is CASSLGLEDGYTF. CDR3 sequence (DNA): TGCGCCAGCAGCTTAGGTCTTGAGGATGGCTACACCTTC. The V call is TRBV5-1, the J call TRBJ1-2, with D unresolved. Germline V gene lookup returns CDR1 SGHRS and CDR2 YFSETQ. The germline V and J ends were trimmed by 2 bases and 6 bases, with 11 bases remaining between them. The CDR3 covers 13 residues.

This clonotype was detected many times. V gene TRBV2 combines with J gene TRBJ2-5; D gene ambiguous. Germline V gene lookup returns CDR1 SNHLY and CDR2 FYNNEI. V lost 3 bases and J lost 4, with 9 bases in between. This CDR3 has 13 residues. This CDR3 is CASSDVGRETQYF. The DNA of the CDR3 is TGTGCCAGCAGTGATGTAGGCCGAGAGACCCAGTACTTC.

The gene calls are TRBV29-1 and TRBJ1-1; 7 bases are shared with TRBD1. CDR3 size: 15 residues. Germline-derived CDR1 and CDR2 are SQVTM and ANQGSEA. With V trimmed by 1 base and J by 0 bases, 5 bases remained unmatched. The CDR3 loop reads CSVEGSQGMNTEAFF. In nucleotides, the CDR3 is TGCAGCGTTGAAGGTTCACAGGGGATGAACACTGAAGCTTTCTTT.

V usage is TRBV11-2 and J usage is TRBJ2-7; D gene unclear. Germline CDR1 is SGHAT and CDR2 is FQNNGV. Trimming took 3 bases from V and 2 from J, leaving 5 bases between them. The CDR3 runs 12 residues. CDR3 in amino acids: CASSFDPYEQYV. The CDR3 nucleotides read TGTGCCAGCAGCTTCGATCCCTACGAGCAGTACGTC.

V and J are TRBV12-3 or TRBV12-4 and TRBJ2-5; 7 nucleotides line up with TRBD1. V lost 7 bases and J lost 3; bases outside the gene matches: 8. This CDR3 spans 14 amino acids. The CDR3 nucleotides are TGTGCCAGCACTACGACAGGGACAGAAGAGACCCAGTACTTC. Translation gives CASTTTGTEETQYF.

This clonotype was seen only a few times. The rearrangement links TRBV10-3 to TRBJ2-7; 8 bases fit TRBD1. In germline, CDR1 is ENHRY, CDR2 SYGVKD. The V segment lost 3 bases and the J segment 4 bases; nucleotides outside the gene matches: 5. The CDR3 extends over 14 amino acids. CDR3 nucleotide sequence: TGTGCCATCAGTGATCTACAGGGGGGATACGAGCAGTACTTC. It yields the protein CAISDLQGGYEQYF.

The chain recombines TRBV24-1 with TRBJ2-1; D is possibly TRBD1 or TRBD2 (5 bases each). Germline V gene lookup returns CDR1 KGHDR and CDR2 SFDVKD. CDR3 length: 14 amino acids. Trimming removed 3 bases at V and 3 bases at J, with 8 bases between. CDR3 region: CATSDRDGYNEQFF. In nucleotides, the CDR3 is TGTGCCACCAGTGATAGGGACGGCTACAATGAGCAGTTCTTC.

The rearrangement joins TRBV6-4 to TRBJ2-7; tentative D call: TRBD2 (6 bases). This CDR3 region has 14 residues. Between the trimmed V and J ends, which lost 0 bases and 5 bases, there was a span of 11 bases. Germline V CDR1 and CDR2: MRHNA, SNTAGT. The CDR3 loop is CASSDSRGGDEQYF. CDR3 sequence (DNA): TGTGCCAGCAGTGACTCGAGGGGCGGGGACGAGCAGTACTTC.

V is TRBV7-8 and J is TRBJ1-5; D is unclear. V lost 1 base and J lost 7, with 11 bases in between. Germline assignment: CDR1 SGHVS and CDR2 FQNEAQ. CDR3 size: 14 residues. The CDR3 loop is CASSLERFWQPQHF. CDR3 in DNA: TGTGCCAGCAGCTTAGAGAGATTCTGGCAGCCCCAGCATTTT.

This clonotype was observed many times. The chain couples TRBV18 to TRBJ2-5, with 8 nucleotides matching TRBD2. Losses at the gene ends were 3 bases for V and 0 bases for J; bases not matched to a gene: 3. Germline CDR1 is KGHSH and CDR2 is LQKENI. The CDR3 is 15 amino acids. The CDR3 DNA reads TGTGCCAGCTCACCCACTAGCGGATACCAAGAGACCCAGTACTTC. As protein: CASSPTSGYQETQYF.

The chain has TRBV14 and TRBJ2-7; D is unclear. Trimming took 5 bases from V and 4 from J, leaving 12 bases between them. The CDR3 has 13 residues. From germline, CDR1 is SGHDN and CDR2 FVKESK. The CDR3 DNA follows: TGTGCCAGCAGCTCTCACGGGCAGTACGAGCAGTACGTC. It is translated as CASSSHGQYEQYV.

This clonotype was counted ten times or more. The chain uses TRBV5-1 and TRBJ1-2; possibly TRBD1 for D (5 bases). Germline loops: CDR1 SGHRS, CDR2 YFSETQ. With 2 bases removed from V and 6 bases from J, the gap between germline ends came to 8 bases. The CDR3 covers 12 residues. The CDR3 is CASSFGADGYTF. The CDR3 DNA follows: TGCGCCAGCAGCTTCGGGGCTGATGGCTACACCTTC.

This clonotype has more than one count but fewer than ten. Here the CDR3 DNA reads TGTGCCACCAGCAGAGATGGATCCGATACGCAGTATTTT. Protein product: CATSRDGSDTQYF. The rearrangement uses TRBV15 and TRBJ2-3; D is ambiguous. This CDR3 has 13 amino acids. V was shortened by 0 bases and J by 6 bases, with 7 bases between the two germline ends. Germline values: CDR1 LNHNV, CDR2 YYDKDF (reference sequence).

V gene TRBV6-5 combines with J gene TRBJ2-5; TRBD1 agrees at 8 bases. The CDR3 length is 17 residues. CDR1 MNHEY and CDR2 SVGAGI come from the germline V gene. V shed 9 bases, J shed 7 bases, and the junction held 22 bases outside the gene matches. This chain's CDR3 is CASYSGSMEGTGLTQYF. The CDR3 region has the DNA TGTGCCAGTTACTCGGGATCCATGGAGGGGACAGGTTTGACCCAGTACTTC.

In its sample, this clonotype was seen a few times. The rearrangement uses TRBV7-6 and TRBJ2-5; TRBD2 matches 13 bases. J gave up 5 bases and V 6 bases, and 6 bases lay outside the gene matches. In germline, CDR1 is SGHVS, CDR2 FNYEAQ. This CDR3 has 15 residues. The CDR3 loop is CASRGLAGPGETQYF. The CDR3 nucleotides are TGTGCCAGCAGGGGACTAGCGGGGCCCGGGGAGACCCAGTACTTC.

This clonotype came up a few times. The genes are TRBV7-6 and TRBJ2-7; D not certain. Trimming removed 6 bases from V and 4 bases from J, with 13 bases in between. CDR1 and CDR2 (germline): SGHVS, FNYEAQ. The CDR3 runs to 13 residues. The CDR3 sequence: CASSFGRSYEQYF. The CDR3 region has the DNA TGTGCCAGCAGTTTCGGACGCTCTTACGAGCAGTACTTC.

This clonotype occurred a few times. CDR3 in DNA: TGTGCCAGCAGCCAGGCGACTAGCGGGGGGTTACAAGAGACCCAGTACTTC. Amino acid sequence: CASSQATSGGLQETQYF. This chain uses TRBV7-9 with TRBJ2-5, with 13 positions matching TRBD2. This CDR3 has 17 amino acids. J gave up 2 bases and V 5 bases, and 8 bases lay outside the gene matches. Germline loops: CDR1 SEHNR, CDR2 FQNEAQ (reference sequence). The whole variable domain, remainder taken from reference TRBV7-9 and TRBJ2-5, is DTGVSQNPRHKITKRGQNVTFRCDPISEHNRLYWYRQTLGQGPEFLTYFQNEAQLEKSRLLSDRFSAERPKGSFSTLEIQRTEQGDSAMYLCASSQATSGGLQETQYFGPGTRLLVL.

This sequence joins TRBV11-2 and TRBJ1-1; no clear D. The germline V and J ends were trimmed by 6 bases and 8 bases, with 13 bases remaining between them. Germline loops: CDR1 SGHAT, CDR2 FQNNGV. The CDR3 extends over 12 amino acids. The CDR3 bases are TGTGCCAGCAGTCCTCATGGCAGCGAAGCTTTCTTT. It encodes CASSPHGSEAFF.

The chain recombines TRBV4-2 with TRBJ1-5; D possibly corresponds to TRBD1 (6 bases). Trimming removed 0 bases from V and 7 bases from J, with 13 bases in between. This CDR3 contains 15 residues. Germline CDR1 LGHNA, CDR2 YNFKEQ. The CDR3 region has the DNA TGTGCCAGCAGCCAAGATGTGGGGGGCGGGCAGCCCCAGCATTTT. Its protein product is CASSQDVGGGQPQHF.

The DNA for the CDR3 is TGTGCCAGCAGCCGACAGGTTTCCTACGAGCAGTACGTC. As protein: CASSRQVSYEQYV. The chain has TRBV6-2 or TRBV6-3 and TRBJ2-7, with D perhaps matching TRBD1 (6 bases). Looked up from germline, CDR1 is MNHEY and CDR2 is SVGEGT. V lost 6 bases to trimming and J lost 1 base, with 10 bases between them. The CDR3 has 13 residues.